A selection of T cell receptor beta chains follows, all from one sample in a study of shared clonotypes between healthy human individuals. Clones were read by immunoSEQ multiplex PCR, and TCRdb kept only the in-frame ones, dropping some. Seen here are about 2.1 million clones, approximately 94% observed once, and the top ten hold over 1.5%. Sequenced sample: naive CD8+ T cells from PBMCs. Receptors originate from a man aged 18-30 years in good health. Some clones in this sample may be carry-over from other donors' samples. The CDR3 runs from the conserved cysteine through the conserved F or W. The D gene is left open where the match is weak. Only part of the rows carry a size: once, few, many, or a class if the clone is expanded.

abundance | j_gene | v_gene | d_gene | CDR3nt | CDR3aa
many | TRBJ1-5 | TRBV4-3 | - | TGCGCCAGCAGCCAAGGCAGGGAGCAGTCACGGGCCAGGCCCAAGAGACAGCCCCAGCATTTT | CASSQGREQSRARPKRQPQHF
- | TRBJ1-1 | TRBV15 | - | TGTGCCACCAGCAGAGATCGGGGGGCCAACACTGAAGCTTTCTTT | CATSRDRGANTEAFF
- | TRBJ1-5 | TRBV28 | - | TGTGCCAGCAGCTCCGACAGGAGCAATCAGCCCCAGCATTTT | CASSSDRSNQPQHF
once | TRBJ2-7 | TRBV9 | - | TGTGCCAGCAGCGTAGGCGTTTCCAGCTCCTACGAGCAGTACTTC | CASSVGVSSSYEQYF
few | TRBJ2-7 | TRBV7-6 | - | TGTGCCAGCAGCCGAGAGGTAACATCCTCCTACGAGCAGTACTTC | CASSREVTSSYEQYF
- | TRBJ2-7 | TRBV7-2 | - | TGTGCCAGCAGCTTAGTGAAGGGTGGCCTCTCCTACGAGCAGTACTTC | CASSLVKGGLSYEQYF
- | TRBJ2-5 | TRBV29-1 | TRBD2 | TGCAGCGTTATCTCCCTCGGGCGGGAGGGCCGGGGAGAGACCCAGTACTTC | CSVISLGREGRGETQYF
- | TRBJ2-3 | TRBV9 | - | TGTGCCAGCAGCGTAGGGGCGGGAATGGCCACAGATACGCAGTATTTT | CASSVGAGMATDTQYF
- | TRBJ2-1 | TRBV7-2 | - | TGTGCCAGCAGCTTAGGGGGGGATGAGCAGTTCTTC | CASSLGGDEQFF
- | TRBJ2-1 | TRBV5-6 | - | TGTGCCAGCAGCTTGGAAGCCTTTGGGGTTTCCGGTGAGCAGTTCTTC | CASSLEAFGVSGEQFF
- | TRBJ2-7 | TRBV28 | TRBD2 | TGTGCCAGCAGTCTACTAGCGGGAGGGACCGAGCAGTACTTC | CASSLLAGGTEQYF
- | TRBJ2-1 | TRBV28 | TRBD2 | TGTGCCAGCAATGGGATAGCGGGAGCATATGAGCAGTTCTTC | CASNGIAGAYEQFF
- | TRBJ2-1 | TRBV9 | - | TGTGCCAGCAGCGTATGGGGAAACCAAAACAATGAGCAGTTCTTC | CASSVWGNQNNEQFF
- | TRBJ2-7 | TRBV7-9 | TRBD1 | TGTGCCAGCAGGGGACAGGGGGCGGCCTCCTACGAGCAGTACTTC | CASRGQGAASYEQYF
- | TRBJ1-1 | TRBV13 | - | TGTGCCAGCAGAGACGGGGGGGCTAACACTGAAGCTTTCTTT | CASRDGGANTEAFF
- | TRBJ2-1 | TRBV27 | TRBD2 | TGTGCCAGCAGTCCGGGACTAGTCGGTTACAATGAGCAGTTCTTC | CASSPGLVGYNEQFF
- | TRBJ1-2 | TRBV28 | - | TGTGCCAGCAGTTTCCGGGAGCAAGGTGGCTACACCTTC | CASSFREQGGYTF
- | TRBJ2-5 | TRBV25-1 | - | TGTGCCAGCAGTGGGGGGACTGAGAAAGAGACCCAGTACTTC | CASSGGTEKETQYF
- | TRBJ2-1 | TRBV11-2 | TRBD1 | TGTGCCAGCAGCGTCAACCGGGACAGGAACAATGAGCAGTTCTTC | CASSVNRDRNNEQFF
- | TRBJ2-3 | TRBV4-3 | - | TGCGCCAGCAGCCAAGATCCCGGGGAAGGCACAGATACGCAGTATTTT | CASSQDPGEGTDTQYF
- | TRBJ2-2 | TRBV5-8 | - | TGTGCCAGCAGCTTGGACATTAACACCGGGGAGCTGTTTTTT | CASSLDINTGELFF
- | TRBJ2-7 | TRBV7-8 | TRBD1 | TGTGCCAGCAACCTGGACAGGGGACCCTCCTACGAGCAGTACTTC | CASNLDRGPSYEQYF
- | TRBJ2-7 | TRBV7-6 | TRBD2 | TGTGCCAGCAGCCCTGGACTAGCGGAGAGAGCCTACGAGCAGTACTTC | CASSPGLAERAYEQYF
once | TRBJ2-7 | TRBV9 | TRBD1 | TGTGCCAGCAGCGAACGGACAGGGAATGAGCAGTACTTC | CASSERTGNEQYF
- | TRBJ1-2 | TRBV28 | TRBD1 | TGTGCCAGCAGCCCGTCGACAGGGCGGTATGGCTACACCTTC | CASSPSTGRYGYTF
once | TRBJ2-3 | TRBV4-1 | TRBD2 | TGCGCCAGCAGCCAAGCCATAGCGGGAGGATATACGCAGTATTTT | CASSQAIAGGYTQYF
- | TRBJ2-1 | TRBV27 | TRBD2 | TGTGCCAGCCGCAGTTTACCGCCCGGGACTAGCGGGAGCTCCTACAATGAGCAGTTCTTC | CASRSLPPGTSGSSYNEQFF
- | TRBJ2-4 | TRBV18 | - | TGTGCCAGCTCACCACCGGAGGGACATTCGCTTCTAGCCAAAAACATTCAGTACTTC | CASSPPEGHSLLAKNIQYF
- | TRBJ1-1 | TRBV15 | - | TGTGCCACCAGCAGGGCCGGGGCTGAAGCTTTCTTT | CATSRAGAEAFF
- | TRBJ1-2 | TRBV4-1 | - | TGCGCCAGCAGCCAGGCGTCGGAAGAGGTTAACGCCTATGGCTACACCTTC | CASSQASEEVNAYGYTF
- | TRBJ2-2 | TRBV7-9 | TRBD2 | TGTGCCAGCATCGTATCGGGACTAGCGGGAAACCGCGGGGAGCTGTTTTTT | CASIVSGLAGNRGELFF
few | TRBJ2-7 | TRBV11-2 | TRBD2 | TGTGCCAGCAGCTTAGGGGGGGGCTACGAGCAGTACTTC | CASSLGGGYEQYF
- | TRBJ2-3 | TRBV19 | TRBD2 | TGTGCCAGTAGGGAGCGGGGATACACAGATACGCAGTATTTT | CASRERGYTDTQYF
- | TRBJ2-1 | TRBV4-1 | TRBD1 | TGCGCCAGCAGCCCGGGACAGGGAGGGCTATATGAGCAGTTCTTC | CASSPGQGGLYEQFF
- | TRBJ2-2 | TRBV13 | TRBD1 | TGTGCCAGCAGCACCCGGACAGGGGGCTTCCCCGGGGAGCTGTTTTTT | CASSTRTGGFPGELFF
- | TRBJ1-2 | TRBV4-2 | TRBD1 | TGTGCCAGCAGCCAAGGAATGGGACAGGGGGTCGATGGCTACACCTTC | CASSQGMGQGVDGYTF
- | TRBJ1-2 | TRBV27 | - | TGTGCCAGCAGGGATGACAGTTATGGCTACACCTTC | CASRDDSYGYTF